Presented here are 16 T cell receptor beta chains from one specimen sequenced in a study of T-cell reconstitution after alpha-beta-depleted transplantation in children. The authors prepared the TCRbeta library with unique molecular identifiers. Each CDR3 protein gets one entry after TCRdb re-called the PCR reads with MiXCR. The sample yields about 610,000 distinct CDR3 sequences, 10% seen once. Sequenced here: PBMCs from the stem cell graft donor, sampled from the stem cell graft. The receptor set was obtained from a human donor who donated a stem cell graft to a child with acute myeloid leukemia.

This clonotype was counted a few times. The chain has TRBV11-2 and TRBJ1-4; the D gene is possibly TRBD1 (6 bases). The CDR3 has 16 amino acids. Germline lookup yields CDR1 SGHAT and CDR2 FQNNGV. The V and J ends lost 3 bases and 0 bases respectively, with 11 bases between them. CDR3 in DNA: TGTGCCAGCAGCTTTACGGCAGGGGCAACTAATGAAAAACTGTTTTTT. Translation gives CASSFTAGATNEKLFF.

This clonotype has at least ten counts. The V call is TRBV6-2 or TRBV6-3, the J call TRBJ2-5; 14 bases line up with TRBD2. CDR3 length equals 17 residues. Germline CDR1 reads MNHEY; CDR2 reads SVGEGT. Trimming cost V 2 bases and J 6 bases; bases outside gene matches: 8. The DNA for the CDR3 is TGTGCCAGCAGTTACCCCACCGGGACTAGCGGGAGCAAGACCCAGTACTTC. Protein: CASSYPTGTSGSKTQYF.

The chain uses TRBV5-1 and TRBJ2-1; 9 bases are shared with TRBD2. The germline CDR1 and CDR2 sequences are SGHRS and YFSETQ. Germline trimming cut 0 bases from V and 9 bases from J; bases unmatched to any gene: 16. This CDR3 has 18 residues. The CDR3 region has the DNA TGCGCCAGCAGCTTGGAAGTAGGGGCTAGCGGGATTCCCAGTGAGCAGTTCTTC. Its protein is CASSLEVGASGIPSEQFF.

This clonotype showed up just a few times. This chain's CDR3 is CASRGTSTNEKLFF. CDR3 nucleotide sequence: TGTGCCAGCAGGGGGACTTCAACTAATGAAAAACTGTTTTTT. V gene TRBV25-1 combines with J gene TRBJ1-4; D is possibly TRBD1 (5 bases). The V end lost 6 bases, the J end lost 0 bases, and 8 bases lay between the germline ends. The germline gives CDR1 MGHDK, CDR2 SYGVNS. This CDR3 has 14 residues.

This clonotype was picked up a small number of times. The gene calls are TRBV29-1 and TRBJ2-7; D gene ambiguous. V lost 8 bases and J 6 bases, leaving 14 bases between the germline ends. This CDR3 is built from 11 residues. Germline lookup yields CDR1 SQVTM and CDR2 ANQGSEA. The DNA for the CDR3 is TGCAGCTACCGGGTTAGCCTCGAGCAGTACTTC. Translating it yields CSYRVSLEQYF.

In its sample, this clonotype was seen many times. The CDR3 spells CSVELGANTQYF. The DNA for the CDR3 is TGCAGCGTTGAATTAGGGGCGAATACGCAGTATTTT. The rearrangement uses TRBV29-1 and TRBJ2-3; D may be TRBD1 (5 bases). Trimming removed 2 bases from V and 7 bases from J, with 10 bases in between. The germline gives CDR1 SQVTM, CDR2 ANQGSEA. The CDR3 consists of 12 residues.

This clonotype has a count of ten or more. V and J are TRBV7-9 and TRBJ1-5, with no clear D. Germline V gene sequence: CDR1 SEHNR, CDR2 FQNEAQ (reference sequence). The V end lost 5 bases, the J end lost 6 bases, and 14 bases lay between the germline ends. This CDR3 comprises 14 residues. DNA for the CDR3: TGTGCCAGCAGCCTTGACAACGGGCGTCAGCCCCAGCATTTT. The encoded protein is CASSLDNGRQPQHF.

The rearrangement joins TRBV12-3 or TRBV12-4 to TRBJ2-3; the D gene could be TRBD1 or TRBD2 (5 bases each). With 6 bases removed from V and 2 bases from J, the gap between germline ends came to 12 bases. The CDR3 has 14 amino acids. CDR3 loop: CASSIVGTTDTQYF. The CDR3 region has the DNA TGTGCCAGCAGCATTGTCGGGACCACAGATACGCAGTATTTT.

The chain links TRBV2 to TRBJ2-1, with TRBD2 matching over 8 bases. Looked up from germline, CDR1 is SNHLY and CDR2 is FYNNEI. V was clipped by 6 bases and J by 3 bases; unmatched bases: 7. The CDR3 has 15 amino acids. The CDR3 DNA reads as TGTGCCAGCAGGAGAGCGGGAGCAAACTACAATGAGCAGTTCTTC. This gives the protein CASRRAGANYNEQFF.

This chain links TRBV29-1 with TRBJ1-1, with TRBD1 matching over 12 bases. Germline CDR1 and CDR2: SQVTM and ANQGSEA. Trimming removed 5 bases from V and 1 base from J; junction bases left unmatched: 2. CDR3 length equals 14 residues. The CDR3 loop reads CSVPGQGANTEAFF. CDR3 nucleotides: TGCAGCGTTCCGGGACAGGGGGCGAACACTGAAGCTTTCTTT.

This clonotype was seen more than once but under ten times. The chain carries TRBV7-2 and TRBJ1-1, with unresolved D. Per germline, CDR1 SGHTA and CDR2 FQGNSA. The CDR3 has 14 amino acids. V was shortened by 1 base and J by 1 base, with 7 bases between the two germline ends. For the CDR3, the DNA is TGTGCCAGCAGCTTAGGCAATGCGAACACTGAAGCTTTCTTT. This gives the protein CASSLGNANTEAFF.

This clonotype was observed at least ten times. The chain combines TRBV29-1 with TRBJ2-5; TRBD1 aligns across 8 bases. The trim removed 6 bases at V and 4 bases at J, leaving 4 bases unmatched. The CDR3 extends over 12 amino acids. Per the germline V gene, CDR1 is SQVTM and CDR2 is ANQGSEA. CDR3 loop: CSVLGQGETQYF. In DNA, the CDR3 is TGCAGCGTCTTAGGACAGGGAGAGACCCAGTACTTC.

The chain recombines TRBV27 with TRBJ2-5; no definite D call. Per germline, CDR1 MNHEY and CDR2 SMNVEV (reference sequence). Trimming removed 5 bases at V and 0 bases at J, with 13 bases between. The CDR3 contains 15 residues. The CDR3: CASSPSGRDQETQYF. CDR3 bases: TGTGCCAGCAGTCCCTCAGGCCGTGACCAAGAGACCCAGTACTTC.

This clonotype turned up a few times. The chain employs TRBV4-3 and TRBJ1-1, with no clear D. V lost 2 bases to trimming and J lost 0 bases, with 4 bases between them. This CDR3 has 13 amino acids. Germline loops: CDR1 LGHNA, CDR2 YSLEER. The CDR3, as DNA: TGCGCCAGCAGCCAATTACTGAACACTGAAGCTTTCTTT. Translating gives CASSQLLNTEAFF.

The chain uses TRBV4-2 and TRBJ2-1; 12 nucleotides agree with TRBD2. CDR1 and CDR2 from the germline V gene are LGHNA and YNFKEQ. The V gene end was trimmed by 4 bases and the J gene end by 3 bases; junction bases not matched to a gene: 10. This CDR3 has 18 residues. The CDR3 nucleotides read TGTGCCAGCAGCCTCGGACTAGCGGGGAGCCTAATCTACAATGAGCAGTTCTTC. It translates to CASSLGLAGSLIYNEQFF.

This clonotype was seen more than once but under ten times. This chain connects TRBV29-1 to TRBJ1-5; D is unresolved. CDR1 is SQVTM and CDR2 is ANQGSEA in the germline V gene. The CDR3 is 13 residues long. V dropped 3 bases and J dropped 0 bases, with 6 bases sitting between them. The CDR3: CSVEVSSNQPQHF. The CDR3 DNA sequence: TGCAGCGTTGAGGTGTCTAGCAATCAGCCCCAGCATTTT.